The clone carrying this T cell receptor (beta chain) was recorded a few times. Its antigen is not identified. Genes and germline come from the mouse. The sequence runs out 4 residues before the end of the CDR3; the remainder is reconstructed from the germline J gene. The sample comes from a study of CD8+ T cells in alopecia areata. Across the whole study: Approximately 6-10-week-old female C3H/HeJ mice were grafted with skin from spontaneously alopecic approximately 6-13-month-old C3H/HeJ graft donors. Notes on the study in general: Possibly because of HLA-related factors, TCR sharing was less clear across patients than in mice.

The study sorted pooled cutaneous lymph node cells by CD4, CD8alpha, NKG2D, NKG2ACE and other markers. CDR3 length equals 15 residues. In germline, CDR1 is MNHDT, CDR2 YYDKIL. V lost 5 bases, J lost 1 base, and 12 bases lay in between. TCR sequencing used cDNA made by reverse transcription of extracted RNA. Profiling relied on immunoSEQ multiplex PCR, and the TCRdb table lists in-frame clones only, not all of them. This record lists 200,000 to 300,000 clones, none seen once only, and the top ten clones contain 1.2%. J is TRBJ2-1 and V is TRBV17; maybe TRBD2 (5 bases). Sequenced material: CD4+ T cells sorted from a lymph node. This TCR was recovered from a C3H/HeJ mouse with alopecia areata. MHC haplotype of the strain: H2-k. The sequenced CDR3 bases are TGTGCTAGCAGTCCAAGCTGGGAGAACTATGCT. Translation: CASSPSWENYA. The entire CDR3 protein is CASSPSWENYAEQFF.